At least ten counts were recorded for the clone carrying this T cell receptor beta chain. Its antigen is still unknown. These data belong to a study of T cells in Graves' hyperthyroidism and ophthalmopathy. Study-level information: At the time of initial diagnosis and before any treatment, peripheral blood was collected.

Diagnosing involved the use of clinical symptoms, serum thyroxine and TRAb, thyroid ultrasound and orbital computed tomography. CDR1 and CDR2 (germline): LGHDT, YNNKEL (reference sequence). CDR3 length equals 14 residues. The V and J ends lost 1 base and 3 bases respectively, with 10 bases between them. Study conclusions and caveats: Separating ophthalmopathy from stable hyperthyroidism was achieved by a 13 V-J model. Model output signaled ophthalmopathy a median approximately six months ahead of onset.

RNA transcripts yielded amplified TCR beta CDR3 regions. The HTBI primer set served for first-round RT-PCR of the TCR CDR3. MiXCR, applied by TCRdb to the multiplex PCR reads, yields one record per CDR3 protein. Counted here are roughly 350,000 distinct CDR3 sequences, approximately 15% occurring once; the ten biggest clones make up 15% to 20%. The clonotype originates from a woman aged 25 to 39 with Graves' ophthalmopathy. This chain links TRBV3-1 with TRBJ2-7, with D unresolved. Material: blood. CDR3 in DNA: TGTGCCAGCAGCCAAGGTTGGTTTAGCTACGAGCAGTACTTC. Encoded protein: CASSQGWFSYEQYF.